The 8 T cell receptor beta chains below all came from one sample that was sequenced in a study of T-cell reconstitution after alpha-beta-depleted transplantation in children. The library targeted TCRbeta and was prepared with unique molecular identifiers. TCRdb re-derived calls from the PCR reads in MiXCR, one entry per CDR3 protein. Of about 610,000 distinct CDR3 sequences in the sample, roughly 10% were seen once. Sample: PBMCs from the stem cell graft donor, taken from the stem cell graft. All receptors derive from a human donor who donated a stem cell graft to a child with acute myeloid leukemia.

The table lists this clonotype with a few counts. CDR3 region: CASSPGTALRSGYTF. In DNA form, the CDR3 reads TGTGCCAGCAGTCCCGGGACAGCCTTGAGAAGTGGCTACACCTTC. The rearrangement joins TRBV28 to TRBJ1-2, with TRBD1 identical over 7 bases. Germline lookup yields CDR1 MDHEN and CDR2 SYDVKM. The CDR3 has 15 residues. V shed 5 bases, J shed 7 bases, and the junction held 13 bases outside the gene matches.

The rearrangement uses TRBV7-2 and TRBJ2-1; D perhaps matches TRBD2 (5 bases). Trimming pared 2 bases from V and 4 bases from J, leaving 12 bases between. The CDR3 contains 15 residues. From germline, CDR1 is SGHTA and CDR2 FQGNSA. For the CDR3, the DNA is TGTGCCAGCAGCTTAAAATTGGGAGAATACAATGAGCAGTTCTTC. It specifies CASSLKLGEYNEQFF.

As for this clonotype: This sequence may be a read error, since a much larger clone differs from it by one base. V usage is TRBV27 and J usage is TRBJ2-2; tentatively, D is TRBD2 (5 bases). The germline gives CDR1 MNHEY, CDR2 SMNVEV (reference sequence). The CDR3 has 14 amino acids. The CDR3 DNA reads as TGTACCAGCAGACACCAAACCGGGATTGGGGAGCTGTTTTTT. Its protein is CTSRHQTGIGELFF.

This chain connects TRBV20-1 to TRBJ2-7; D uncertain. The CDR3 contains 12 residues. Trimming left V 6 bases short and J 3 bases short, with 12 bases between. CDR1 and CDR2 from the germline V gene are DFQATT and SNEGSKA (reference sequence). The CDR3 region is CSASLIDYEQYF. CDR3 DNA: TGCAGTGCCTCGCTCATAGACTACGAGCAGTACTTC.

This clonotype was detected many times. The V gene is TRBV9, the J gene TRBJ2-3; D may be TRBD1 or TRBD2 (5 bases each). The CDR3 covers 14 residues. Trimming removed 1 base at V and 5 bases at J, with 11 bases between. CDR1 is SGDLS, CDR2 YYNGEE, per germline. CDR3 nucleotides: TGTGCCAGCAGCGTAAGGGGAGCTGGAGATACGCAGTATTTT. Translating it yields CASSVRGAGDTQYF.

The rearrangement joins TRBV12-3 or TRBV12-4 to TRBJ2-4; 10 bases fit TRBD2. The CDR3 spans 16 residues. Trimming took 4 bases from V and 7 from J; bases not matched to a gene: 10. The CDR3, as DNA: TGTGCCAGCAGTTATAGGACTAGCGGAGACGGGAACATTCAGTACTTC. This encodes CASSYRTSGDGNIQYF.

This clonotype was found many times. The genes are TRBV5-1 and TRBJ2-7, with D tentatively TRBD1 (6 bases). This CDR3 is built from 12 residues. Germline CDR1 and CDR2: SGHRS and YFSETQ. The ends were cut back, 4 bases at V and 12 bases at J, with 17 bases in the middle. CDR3 in amino acids: CASSRDQGLGYF. For the CDR3, the DNA is TGCGCCAGCAGCCGGGACCAGGGGCTTGGGTACTTC.

This clonotype was seen ten or more times. J is TRBJ2-1 and V is TRBV28; 12 nucleotides align to TRBD2. V lost 6 bases and J lost 7; bases outside the gene matches: 7. The CDR3 covers 15 residues. Germline V CDR1 and CDR2: MDHEN, SYDVKM. The CDR3 coding sequence is TGTGCCAGCAGGCTACTAGCGGGAGGCCCTAATGAGCAGTTCTTC. Its translation: CASRLLAGGPNEQFF.